Listed here are 27 T cell receptor beta chains from one sample, sequenced in a study of CD8 T cells in ankylosing spondylitis. Via MiXCR, TCRdb re-called the 5' RACE reads, giving one row per CDR3 protein. This sample carries nearly 350,000 distinct CDR3 sequences, 14% to 15% of them seen once, and the ten largest clones take less than 1.1%. The sample was blood, either unsorted or a sorted T cell fraction (not recorded which). Source of these receptors: a male donor with ankylosing spondylitis or in good health (not recorded which).

The rearrangement uses TRBV5-6 and TRBJ2-1; 8 bases align to TRBD2. Trimming removed 5 bases from V and 0 bases from J; junction bases left unmatched: 7. Germline V gives CDR1 SGHDT, CDR2 YYEEEE. This CDR3 contains 16 residues. The CDR3: CASRSAGRGSYNEQFF. The CDR3 nucleotides read TGTGCCAGCAGGTCCGCCGGGAGGGGCTCCTACAATGAGCAGTTCTTC.

V gene TRBV10-3 combines with J gene TRBJ1-6; 9 bases align to TRBD1. Germline V CDR1 and CDR2: ENHRY, SYGVKD. Losses at the gene ends were 3 bases for V and 6 bases for J; bases not matched to a gene: 6. The CDR3 consists of 16 residues. This CDR3 is CAISDTGTGSNSPLHF. Written as DNA, the CDR3 is TGTGCCATCAGTGATACCGGGACAGGGAGTAATTCACCCCTCCACTTT.

The chain employs TRBV12-3 or TRBV12-4 and TRBJ2-1; D not certain. V lost 2 bases, J lost 12 bases, and 11 bases lay in between. This CDR3 region has 12 residues. CDR3 residues: CASSLKRTGQFF. The CDR3 nucleotides are TGTGCCAGCAGTTTAAAACGCACCGGGCAGTTCTTC.

This chain links TRBV20-1 with TRBJ2-1; D may be TRBD1 or TRBD2 (6 bases each). With 0 bases removed from V and 7 bases from J, the gap between germline ends came to 16 bases. The CDR3 totals 15 residues. Germline V gene data show CDR1 as DFQATT and CDR2 as SNEGSKA (reference sequence). CDR3 in amino acids: CSAREGSTGANEQFF. The DNA for the CDR3 is TGCAGTGCTAGAGAAGGTTCGACGGGGGCAAATGAGCAGTTCTTC.

The sample holds a few counts of this clonotype. The CDR3 region has the DNA TGCAGTGCGATAAGGAGCTCAGCTGAAGCTTTCTTT. Translated, it gives CSAIRSSAEAFF. The chain combines TRBV20-1 with TRBJ1-1; no clear D. Germline CDR1 reads DFQATT; CDR2 reads SNEGSKA (reference sequence). The V end lost 6 bases, the J end lost 6 bases, and 14 bases lay between the germline ends. CDR3 length: 12 residues.

The rearrangement joins TRBV12-3 or TRBV12-4 to TRBJ1-3, with a tentative D call TRBD1 (6 bases). Trimming shortened V by 5 bases and J by 0 bases, and 11 bases separated the two germline ends. The CDR3 is made up of 15 amino acids. Here the CDR3 DNA reads TGTGCCAGCAGTGTAGGCAGGGGCTCTGGAAACACCATATATTTT. This gives the protein CASSVGRGSGNTIYF.

This sequence joins TRBV10-2 and TRBJ1-4; D is unclear. Trimming shortened V by 7 bases and J by 2 bases, and 17 bases separated the two germline ends. This CDR3 has 16 residues. Germline V gene lookup returns CDR1 WSHSY and CDR2 SAAADI. The CDR3 region has the DNA TGCGCCAGCACCGAGGGAGAGGGAGTCACTAATGAAAAACTGTTTTTT. Encoded protein: CASTEGEGVTNEKLFF.

This clonotype has only a few counts. The chain carries TRBV3-1 and TRBJ2-7; D is ambiguous. The V end lost 4 bases, the J end lost 5 bases, and 12 bases lay between the germline ends. Germline V gene lookup returns CDR1 LGHDT and CDR2 YNNKEL (reference sequence). There are 13 residues in the CDR3. CDR3 protein: CASSRLISNEQYF. CDR3 nucleotide sequence: TGTGCCAGCAGCCGTCTCATTAGCAACGAGCAGTACTTC.

Only a few counts were recorded for this clonotype. This rearrangement joins TRBV6-1 to TRBJ1-4; 9 positions agree with TRBD1. J lost 6 bases, V lost 6 bases, and 5 bases had no gene match. The CDR3 is 14 residues long. From germline, CDR1 is MNHNS and CDR2 SASEGT. The chain's CDR3 is CASSTQGAYEKLFF. In DNA form, the CDR3 reads TGTGCCAGCAGCACACAGGGGGCTTATGAAAAACTGTTTTTT.

This chain links TRBV4-1 with TRBJ2-3; no clear D. This CDR3 contains 12 residues. Germline lookup yields CDR1 MGHRA and CDR2 YSYEKL. Deletions cut 1 base from V and 8 bases from J, with 7 bases between. The CDR3 DNA reads TGCGCCAGCAGCCAAGTGGGGATTACGCAGTATTTT. Its translation: CASSQVGITQYF.

The V gene is TRBV20-1, the J gene TRBJ2-1; TRBD2 aligns across 8 bases. The V and J ends lost 4 bases and 3 bases, in that order; junction bases with no gene match: 8. The germline CDR1 and CDR2 sequences are DFQATT and SNEGSKA (reference sequence). The CDR3 loop spans 15 amino acids. The CDR3 DNA reads as TGCAGTGCTACTGCGGGACTAGGGGGCTACAATGAGCAGTTCTTC. It encodes CSATAGLGGYNEQFF.

This clonotype turned up a few times. J is TRBJ2-5 and V is TRBV3-1, with TRBD1 matching 9 bases. CDR3 length equals 16 residues. Trimming took 1 base from V and 5 from J; bases not matched to a gene: 8. Germline V gene lookup returns CDR1 LGHDT and CDR2 YNNKEL (reference sequence). CDR3: CASSQVRTGEGETQYF. CDR3 nucleotide sequence: TGTGCCAGCAGCCAAGTCCGGACAGGGGAAGGGGAGACCCAGTACTTC.

This clonotype occurred a few times. J is TRBJ2-1 and V is TRBV6-1; 10 nucleotides agree with TRBD2. The V gene's germline CDR1 is MNHNS and CDR2 SASEGT. The CDR3 is 17 amino acids. V lost 5 bases and J lost 7; bases outside the gene matches: 14. As DNA, the CDR3 is TGTGCCAGCAGTCCGAAATCACTAGCGGGGAATCGGAATGAGCAGTTCTTC. It translates to CASSPKSLAGNRNEQFF.

This chain connects TRBV29-1 to TRBJ1-1, with no clear D. CDR1 and CDR2 from the germline V gene are SQVTM and ANQGSEA. Trimming removed 4 bases at V and 3 bases at J, with 9 bases between. The CDR3 totals 12 residues. The CDR3 nucleotides are TGCAGCGTTGGTGTGTTCGACACTGAAGCTTTCTTT. It is translated as CSVGVFDTEAFF.

The chain employs TRBV9 and TRBJ2-6; D may match TRBD1 or TRBD2 (7 bases each). CDR1 SGDLS and CDR2 YYNGEE come from the germline V gene. Deletions cut 6 bases from V and 0 bases from J, with 16 bases between. The CDR3 sequence is 17 residues long. The CDR3: CASTKGGGSSGANVLTF. CDR3 coding DNA: TGTGCCAGCACCAAGGGAGGGGGCTCCTCTGGGGCCAACGTCCTGACTTTC.

This clonotype was recorded a few times. This chain links TRBV5-4 with TRBJ1-6; 7 nucleotides align to TRBD1. CDR1 is SGHNT and CDR2 is YYREEE in the germline V gene (reference sequence). After removal of 0 bases from V and 12 bases from J, the junction contained 6 bases not matched to a gene. The CDR3 runs 14 residues. CDR3: CASSLGQGRGPLHF. The CDR3 nucleotides read TGTGCCAGCAGCTTGGGACAGGGCCGGGGACCCCTCCACTTT.

This clonotype was counted a few times. The chain recombines TRBV6-1 with TRBJ2-1; TRBD2 matches 12 bases. CDR3 length: 16 residues. Germline values: CDR1 MNHNS, CDR2 SASEGT. The V gene end was trimmed by 11 bases and the J gene end by 9 bases; junction bases not matched to a gene: 17. CDR3: CAGLTSGSILSGEQFF. CDR3 nucleotide sequence: TGTGCCGGTTTGACTAGCGGGAGCATACTATCGGGTGAGCAGTTCTTC.

This chain links TRBV5-1 with TRBJ1-2; D is unclear. Trimming removed 0 bases from V and 3 bases from J, with 18 bases in between. CDR1 and CDR2 (germline): SGHRS, YFSETQ. The CDR3 consists of 17 residues. For the CDR3, the DNA is TGCGCCAGCAGCTTGGGAGACACCAACTTCAAGGACTATGGCTACACCTTC. Protein: CASSLGDTNFKDYGYTF.

This clonotype was counted only a few times. The V and J genes are TRBV5-1 and TRBJ2-1; 7 nucleotides match TRBD1. V dropped 2 bases and J dropped 0; count of bases not matched to a gene: 11. Germline CDR1 reads SGHRS; CDR2 reads YFSETQ. This CDR3 comprises 18 residues. This CDR3 is CASSLLPTGSSSYNEQFF. CDR3 coding DNA: TGCGCCAGCAGCTTATTACCGACAGGGTCTAGCTCCTACAATGAGCAGTTCTTC.

This clonotype was seen only a few times. The chain recombines TRBV29-1 with TRBJ1-3; 7 nucleotides agree with TRBD1. V lost 7 bases, J lost 2 bases, and 2 bases stayed unmatched. Per germline, CDR1 SQVTM and CDR2 ANQGSEA. The CDR3 loop spans 12 amino acids. The DNA for the CDR3 is TGCAGCGCCGGGACAGCTGGAAACACCATATATTTT. Its translation: CSAGTAGNTIYF.

V is TRBV4-1 and J is TRBJ2-1; possible D gene TRBD2, 6 bases. Germline assignment: CDR1 MGHRA and CDR2 YSYEKL. The ends were cut back, 1 base at V and 0 bases at J, with 7 bases in the middle. The CDR3 is 15 amino acids. CDR3 sequence: CASSQGRDSYNEQFF. CDR3 nucleotides: TGCGCCAGCAGCCAAGGGCGGGACTCCTACAATGAGCAGTTCTTC.

This clonotype was seen a few times. The chain combines TRBV9 with TRBJ1-1, with unresolved D. V was cut by 0 bases and J by 6 bases, with 12 bases left in between. The CDR3 loop spans 14 amino acids. CDR1 and CDR2 (germline): SGDLS, YYNGEE. CDR3 protein: CASSVEPGTAEAFF. The DNA of the CDR3 is TGTGCCAGCAGCGTAGAGCCCGGAACCGCTGAAGCTTTCTTT.

The rearrangement joins TRBV7-9 to TRBJ2-7, with a tentative D call TRBD1 (5 bases). This CDR3 region has 16 residues. Trimming removed 5 bases at V and 1 base at J, with 18 bases between. Germline V gene sequence: CDR1 SEHNR, CDR2 FQNEAQ (reference sequence). CDR3 loop: CASSPRHQGWSYEQYF. The CDR3 region has the DNA TGTGCCAGCAGCCCAAGGCATCAGGGTTGGTCCTACGAGCAGTACTTC.

This chain links TRBV20-1 with TRBJ2-3; a possible D gene is TRBD2 (6 bases). Germline-derived CDR1 and CDR2 are DFQATT and SNEGSKA (reference sequence). V lost 3 bases, J lost 8 bases, and 12 bases lay in between. The length of the CDR3 is 12 residues. The CDR3 DNA is TGCAGTGCTAGGGGACTCGGGGGTACGCAGTATTTT. Amino acid sequence: CSARGLGGTQYF.

This clonotype has a handful of counts. V and J are TRBV4-1 and TRBJ2-5, with D possibly being TRBD1 (6 bases). The CDR3 contains 16 residues. Germline CDR1 MGHRA, CDR2 YSYEKL. V was clipped by 8 bases and J by 1 base, with 20 bases between them. DNA for the CDR3: TGCGCCAGCCGGCACCAGAGGGGACAATTCCAAGAGACCCAGTACTTC. Translation: CASRHQRGQFQETQYF.

The chain couples TRBV29-1 to TRBJ2-7; D is possibly TRBD1 (7 bases). From germline, CDR1 is SQVTM and CDR2 ANQGSEA. This CDR3 has 13 residues. Trimming shortened V by 6 bases and J by 0 bases, and 12 bases separated the two germline ends. CDR3: CSVGGQSSYEQYF. The CDR3 DNA reads TGCAGCGTGGGGGGACAGAGCTCCTACGAGCAGTACTTC.

The rearrangement uses TRBV5-1 and TRBJ2-3, with 9 bases aligning to TRBD1. Germline V gene data show CDR1 as SGHRS and CDR2 as YFSETQ. V was clipped by 5 bases and J by 4 bases; unmatched bases: 8. This CDR3 is 15 amino acids long. The DNA of the CDR3 is TGCGCCAGCAGTCGGACAGGGGCCAGGGCAGATACGCAGTATTTT. This translates into CASSRTGARADTQYF.